A selection of T cell receptor beta chains follows, all from one sample in a study of CD8 T cells in ankylosing spondylitis. TCRdb called the 5' RACE reads again in MiXCR, with one record for every CDR3 protein. Among 700,000 to 1,000,000 distinct CDR3 sequences, around 11% were seen once, and the ten largest hold 0.51%. Sequences were obtained from blood, either unsorted or a sorted T cell fraction (not recorded which). The receptors derive from a male donor with ankylosing spondylitis. CDR3s include the opening cysteine and the closing phenylalanine or tryptophan. Fields, in order: J gene, V gene, clone size, CDR3 length, D gene, CDR3 DNA, CDR3 protein. A D gene is named only where the DNA matches it firmly. The size of a clone is reported for some rows only, either as once, few or many, or as a class for expanded clones.

TRBJ2-7 TRBV20-1 many 13 . TGCAGTGCTAGACGGGGTACCTCCTACGAGCAGTACTTC CSARRGTSYEQYF
TRBJ2-1 TRBV20-1 . 11 . TGCAGTGCTGGAGGGTGGGATGAGCAGTTCTTC CSAGGWDEQFF
TRBJ2-2 TRBV20-1 once 16 TRBD2 TGCAGTGCGGGGGGACTAGCGGGAGGGCCCACCGGGGAGCTGTTTTTT CSAGGLAGGPTGELFF
TRBJ2-1 TRBV29-1 many 12 TRBD2 TGCAGCGTTGAACGAGGCGGGAGTAAGCAGTTCTTC CSVERGGSKQFF
TRBJ1-6 TRBV14 . 12 . TGTGCCAGCAGCCAAGGAAGAGGATCACTCCACTTT CASSQGRGSLHF
TRBJ2-3 TRBV29-1 many 12 . TGCAGCGTTGAACCCGGCAGTGATACGCAGTATTTT CSVEPGSDTQYF
TRBJ2-1 TRBV7-9 . 16 . TGTGCCAGCAGCTTTTGGTACGGGGAGTCGGTCCATGAGCAGTTCTTC CASSFWYGESVHEQFF
TRBJ2-1 TRBV29-1 few 12 TRBD2 TGCAGCGTTGGCCGGGACTACAAGGAGCAGTTCTTC CSVGRDYKEQFF
TRBJ2-7 TRBV20-1 few 13 TRBD1 TGCAGTGCTGGGACAGGGGGGGAGTACGAGCAGTACTTC CSAGTGGEYEQYF
TRBJ2-3 TRBV20-1 . 13 . TGCAGTGCTTCACATTTCCCCCCTTATACGCAGTATTTT CSASHFPPYTQYF
TRBJ2-6 TRBV5-1 few 16 . TGCGCCAGCAGCTTGGGGCCGGAAGCGGGCGCCAACGTCCTGACTTTC CASSLGPEAGANVLTF
TRBJ2-2 TRBV20-1 . 16 TRBD2 TGCAGTGCTAGACCCAGCGGGGACCTGAACACCGGGGAGCTGTTTTTT CSARPSGDLNTGELFF